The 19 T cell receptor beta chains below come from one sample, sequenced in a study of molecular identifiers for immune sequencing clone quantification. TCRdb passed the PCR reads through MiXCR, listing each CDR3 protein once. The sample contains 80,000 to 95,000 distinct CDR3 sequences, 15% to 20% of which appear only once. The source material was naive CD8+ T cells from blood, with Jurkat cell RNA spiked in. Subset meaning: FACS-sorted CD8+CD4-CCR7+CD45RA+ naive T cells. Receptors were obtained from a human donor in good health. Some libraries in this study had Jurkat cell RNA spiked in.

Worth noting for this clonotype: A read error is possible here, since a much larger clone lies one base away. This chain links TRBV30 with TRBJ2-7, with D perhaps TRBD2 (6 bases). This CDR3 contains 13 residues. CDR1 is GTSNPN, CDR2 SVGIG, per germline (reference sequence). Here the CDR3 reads CAWSVGTSSEQHF. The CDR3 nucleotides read TGTGCCTGGAGTGTAGGTACTAGCAGCGAGCAGCACTTC.

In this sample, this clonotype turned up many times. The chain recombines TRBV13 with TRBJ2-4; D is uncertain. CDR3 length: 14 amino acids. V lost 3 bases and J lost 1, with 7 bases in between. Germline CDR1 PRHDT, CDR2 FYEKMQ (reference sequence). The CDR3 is CASSFPGAKNIQYF. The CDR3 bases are TGTGCCAGCAGCTTCCCCGGGGCCAAAAACATTCAGTACTTC.

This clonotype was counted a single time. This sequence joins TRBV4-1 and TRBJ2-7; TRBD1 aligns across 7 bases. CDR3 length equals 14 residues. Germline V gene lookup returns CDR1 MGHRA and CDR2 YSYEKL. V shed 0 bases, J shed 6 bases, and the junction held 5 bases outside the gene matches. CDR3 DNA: TGCGCCAGCAGCCAAGATAGGACAGGACCCGAGCAGTACTTC. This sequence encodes CASSQDRTGPEQYF.

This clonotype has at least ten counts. CDR3 region: CASSPTRSPYNEQFF. The CDR3 bases are TGTGCCAGCAGTCCGACCCGATCCCCCTACAATGAGCAGTTCTTC. This chain connects TRBV6-6 to TRBJ2-1; D is unclear. The CDR3 is 15 residues long. V was shortened by 5 bases and J by 2 bases, with 13 bases between the two germline ends. Germline values: CDR1 MNHNY, CDR2 SVGAGI (reference sequence).

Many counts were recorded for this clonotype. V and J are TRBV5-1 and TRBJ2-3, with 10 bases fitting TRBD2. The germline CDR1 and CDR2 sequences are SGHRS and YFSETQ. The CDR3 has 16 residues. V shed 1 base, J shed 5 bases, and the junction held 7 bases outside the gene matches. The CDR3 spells CASSLWASGGIDTQYF. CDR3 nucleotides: TGCGCCAGCAGCTTGTGGGCTAGCGGGGGTATAGATACGCAGTATTTT.

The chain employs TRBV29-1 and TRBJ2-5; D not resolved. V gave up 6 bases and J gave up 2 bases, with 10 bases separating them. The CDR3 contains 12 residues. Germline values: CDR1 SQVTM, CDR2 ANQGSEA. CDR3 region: CSVETKQETQYF. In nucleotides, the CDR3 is TGCAGCGTCGAGACGAAACAAGAGACCCAGTACTTC.

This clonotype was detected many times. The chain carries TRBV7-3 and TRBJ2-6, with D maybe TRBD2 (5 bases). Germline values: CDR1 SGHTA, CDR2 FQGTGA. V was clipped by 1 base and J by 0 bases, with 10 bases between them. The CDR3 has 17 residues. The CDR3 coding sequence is TGTGCCAGCAGCTTAATTGGGAGCCACTCTGGGGCCAACGTCCTGACTTTC. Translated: CASSLIGSHSGANVLTF.

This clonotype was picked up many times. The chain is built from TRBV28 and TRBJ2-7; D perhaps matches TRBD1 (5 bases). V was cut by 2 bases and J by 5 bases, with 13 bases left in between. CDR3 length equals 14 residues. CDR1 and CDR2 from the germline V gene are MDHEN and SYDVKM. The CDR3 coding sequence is TGTGCCAGCAGTTTAGCAGCCCCCAGGGACGAGCAGTACTTC. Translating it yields CASSLAAPRDEQYF.

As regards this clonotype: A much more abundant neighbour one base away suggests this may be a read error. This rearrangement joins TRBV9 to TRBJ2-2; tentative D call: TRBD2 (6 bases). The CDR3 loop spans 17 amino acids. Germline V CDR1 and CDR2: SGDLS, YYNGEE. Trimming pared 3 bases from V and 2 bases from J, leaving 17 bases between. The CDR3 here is CASSAVAGGLNTGELFF. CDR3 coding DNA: TGTGCCAGCAGCGCAGTAGCCGGGGGACTTAACACCGGGGAGCTGTTTTTT. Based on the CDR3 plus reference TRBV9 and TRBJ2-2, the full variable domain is DSGVTQTPKHLITATGQRVTLRCSPRSGDLSVYWYQQSLDQGLQFLIQYYNGEERAKGNILERFSAQQFPDLHSELNLSSLELGDSALYFCASSAVAGGLNTGELFFGEGSRLTVL.

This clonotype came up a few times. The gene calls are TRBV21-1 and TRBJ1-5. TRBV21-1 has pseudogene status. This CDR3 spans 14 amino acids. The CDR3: CASSKKDGNQPRHF. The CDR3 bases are TGTGCCAGCAGCAAGAAGGACGGCAATCAGCCCCGGCATTTT.

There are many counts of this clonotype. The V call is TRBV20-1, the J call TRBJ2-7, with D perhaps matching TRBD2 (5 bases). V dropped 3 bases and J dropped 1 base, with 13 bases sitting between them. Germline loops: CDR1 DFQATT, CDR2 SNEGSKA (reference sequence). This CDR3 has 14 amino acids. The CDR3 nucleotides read TGCAGTGCTAGTCCGACAAGGACTTCCTACGAGCAGTACTTC. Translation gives CSASPTRTSYEQYF.

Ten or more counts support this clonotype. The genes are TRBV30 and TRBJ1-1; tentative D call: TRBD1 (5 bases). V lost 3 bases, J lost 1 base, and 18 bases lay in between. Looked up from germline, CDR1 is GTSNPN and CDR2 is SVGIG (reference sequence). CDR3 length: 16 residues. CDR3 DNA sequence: TGTGCCTGGAGCCCCGGGTGGCAGGGAGGGAACACTGAAGCTTTCTTT. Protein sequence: CAWSPGWQGGNTEAFF.

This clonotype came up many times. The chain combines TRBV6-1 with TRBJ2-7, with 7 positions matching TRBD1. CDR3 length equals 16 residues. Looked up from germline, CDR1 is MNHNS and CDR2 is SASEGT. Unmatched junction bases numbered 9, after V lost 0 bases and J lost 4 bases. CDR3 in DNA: TGTGCCAGCAGTGAAGCGTTTAGGGGGCCTTATTACGAGCAGTACTTC. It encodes CASSEAFRGPYYEQYF.

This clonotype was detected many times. In DNA form, the CDR3 reads TGTGCCAGCCTCGGGACAGGTTCCTACGAGCAGTACTTC. Protein sequence: CASLGTGSYEQYF. V usage is TRBV2 and J usage is TRBJ2-7; 8 nucleotides match TRBD1. Germline V gene sequence: CDR1 SNHLY, CDR2 FYNNEI. J was trimmed by 1 base and V by 8 bases; bases with no gene match: 4. CDR3 size: 13 residues.

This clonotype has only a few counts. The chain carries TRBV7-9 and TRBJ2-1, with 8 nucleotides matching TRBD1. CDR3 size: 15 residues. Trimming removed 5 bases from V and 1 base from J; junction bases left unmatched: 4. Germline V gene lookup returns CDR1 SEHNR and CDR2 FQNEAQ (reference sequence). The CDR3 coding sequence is TGTGCCAGCAGCCAGGACAGGGTTTCCTACAATGAGCAGTTCTTC. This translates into CASSQDRVSYNEQFF.

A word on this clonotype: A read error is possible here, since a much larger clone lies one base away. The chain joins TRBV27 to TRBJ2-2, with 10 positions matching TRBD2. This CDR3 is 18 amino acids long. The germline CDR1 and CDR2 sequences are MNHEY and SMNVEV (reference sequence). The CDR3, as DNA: TGTGCCAGCAGCCGGCTCAAAGCGGGAGGGCCCGACACCGGGGGGCTGTTTTTT. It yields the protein CASSRLKAGGPDTGGLFF.

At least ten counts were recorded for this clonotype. In DNA form, the CDR3 reads TGCAGTGCTAGAGGGATACTAGCGGGGGTCGACACCGGGGAGCTGTTTTTT. Translating it yields CSARGILAGVDTGELFF. The chain is built from TRBV20-1 and TRBJ2-2, with 11 bases fitting TRBD2. The V gene's germline CDR1 is DFQATT and CDR2 SNEGSKA (reference sequence). The V gene end was trimmed by 1 base and the J gene end by 3 bases; junction bases not matched to a gene: 7. CDR3 length: 17 amino acids.

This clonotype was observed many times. The CDR3 nucleotides are TGTGCCAGCAGCTCCCCTGGGACTAGCATTCCCGGGACTACAGATACGCAGTATTTT. This codes for CASSSPGTSIPGTTDTQYF. The rearrangement links TRBV7-9 to TRBJ2-3; 9 bases agree with TRBD2. This CDR3 comprises 19 residues. Germline V gives CDR1 SEHNR, CDR2 FQNEAQ (reference sequence). Losses at the gene ends were 4 bases for V and 3 bases for J; bases not matched to a gene: 17.

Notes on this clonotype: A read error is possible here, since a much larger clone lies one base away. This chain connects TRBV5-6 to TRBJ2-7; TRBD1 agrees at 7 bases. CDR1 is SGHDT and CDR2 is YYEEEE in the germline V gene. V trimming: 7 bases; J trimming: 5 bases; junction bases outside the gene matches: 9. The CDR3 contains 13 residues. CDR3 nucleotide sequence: TGTGCCAGCGGCCACCGCCAGGGGGACGAGCAGTACTTC. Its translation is CASGHRQGDEQYF.